The 12 T cell receptor beta chains presented below share a single source sample, sequenced in a study of T cells after yellow fever vaccination. TCRdb re-derived calls from the 5' RACE reads in MiXCR, one entry per CDR3 protein. The repertoire consists of about 630,000 distinct CDR3 sequences, with more than 9% occurring once and the leading ten covering 15%. This material consisted of PBMCs, taken on the day of the yellow fever booster vaccination. Receptors were obtained from a man aged 25 to 45 who received the YFV17D yellow fever vaccine.

V is TRBV4-2 and J is TRBJ2-3; 9 nucleotides align to TRBD1. CDR1 and CDR2 from the germline V gene are LGHNA and YNFKEQ. J was trimmed by 11 bases and V by 0 bases; bases with no gene match: 6. The CDR3 is 14 residues long. CDR3 in DNA: TGTGCCAGCAGCCAAGAGAGGGACAGGGAGCGGCAGTATTTT. It encodes CASSQERDRERQYF.

V usage is TRBV4-2 and J usage is TRBJ2-7; perhaps D is TRBD1 or TRBD2 (6 bases each). Trimming left V 1 base short and J 6 bases short, with 16 bases between. The CDR3 is 15 amino acids. Germline assignment: CDR1 LGHNA and CDR2 YNFKEQ. CDR3 region: CASSQAGARSGEQYF. In DNA, the CDR3 is TGTGCCAGCAGCCAAGCGGGGGCCAGGTCTGGCGAGCAGTACTTC.

The V and J genes are TRBV7-9 and TRBJ2-5; D is possibly TRBD2 (5 bases). The CDR3 runs 14 residues. The ends were cut back, 3 bases at V and 7 bases at J, with 15 bases in the middle. The germline CDR1 and CDR2 sequences are SEHNR and FQNEAQ (reference sequence). The CDR3 loop is CASSLSTGRGTQYF. For the CDR3, the DNA is TGTGCCAGCAGCTTGAGTACCGGCCGGGGGACCCAGTACTTC.

Only a few counts were recorded for this clonotype. This chain joins TRBV20-1 and TRBJ1-1; D is undetermined. V gave up 7 bases and J gave up 0 bases, with 9 bases separating them. Germline CDR1 reads DFQATT; CDR2 reads SNEGSKA (reference sequence). The CDR3 extends over 12 amino acids. The CDR3 DNA reads TGCAGTGGGGCAGCTATGAACACTGAAGCTTTCTTT. Translating it yields CSGAAMNTEAFF.

The chain employs TRBV28 and TRBJ2-5; D might be TRBD1 (6 bases). The CDR3 totals 15 residues. The V gene's germline CDR1 is MDHEN and CDR2 SYDVKM. Trimming removed 3 bases from V and 5 bases from J, with 16 bases in between. Here the CDR3 DNA reads TGTGCCAGCAGTTTCGGAACAGGGTTGGTTGAGACCCAGTACTTC. Translating gives CASSFGTGLVETQYF.

This clonotype was seen only a few times. The chain is built from TRBV3-1 and TRBJ2-1; possibly TRBD1 or TRBD2 for D (5 bases each). Germline V CDR1 and CDR2: LGHDT, YNNKEL (reference sequence). There are 15 residues in the CDR3. V was pared by 1 base and J by 4 bases, with 11 bases between. CDR3 nucleotides: TGTGCCAGCAGCCAAGTGTTGGGACCGTACAATGAGCAGTTCTTC. Its translation is CASSQVLGPYNEQFF.

The genes are TRBV7-2 and TRBJ1-1; no definite D call. Germline CDR1 is SGHTA and CDR2 is FQGNSA. V lost 5 bases, J lost 1 base, and 8 bases lay in between. The CDR3 sequence is 13 residues long. In DNA form, the CDR3 reads TGTGCCAGCAGCCCACACAAGAACACTGAAGCTTTCTTT. Residues: CASSPHKNTEAFF.

This clonotype was picked up a small number of times. The chain joins TRBV29-1 to TRBJ2-1; 9 nucleotides match TRBD1. Looked up from germline, CDR1 is SQVTM and CDR2 is ANQGSEA. After removal of 7 bases from V and 1 base from J, the junction contained 5 bases not matched to a gene. CDR3 size: 14 residues. The CDR3: CSDTGGKSYNEQFF. The CDR3 nucleotides are TGCAGCGATACAGGGGGCAAATCCTACAATGAGCAGTTCTTC.

The chain is built from TRBV5-1 and TRBJ2-7; 7 bases map to TRBD2. Trimming at V came to 0 bases and at J to 3 bases, leaving 12 bases not matched to a gene. This CDR3 contains 17 residues. CDR1 and CDR2 from the germline V gene are SGHRS and YFSETQ. CDR3 nucleotides: TGCGCCAGCAGCTTGGGGACGCTAGCGCTAGCGGTCTACGAGCAGTACTTC. The encoded protein is CASSLGTLALAVYEQYF. Based on the CDR3 plus reference TRBV5-1 and TRBJ2-7, the full variable domain is KAGVTQTPRYLIKTRGQQVTLSCSPISGHRSVSWYQQTPGQGLQFLFEYFSETQRNKGNFPGRFSGRQFSNSRSEMNVSTLELGDSALYLCASSLGTLALAVYEQYFGPGTRLTVT.

The V call is TRBV12-3 or TRBV12-4, the J call TRBJ2-1; D is perhaps TRBD1 or TRBD2 (6 bases each). The CDR3 loop spans 13 amino acids. Trimming took 3 bases from V and 12 from J, leaving 15 bases between them. This CDR3 reads CASSLSFGGRQFF. The DNA of the CDR3 is TGTGCCAGCAGTTTGAGTTTCGGGGGCCGGCAGTTCTTC.

This clonotype was seen more than once but under ten times. The chain employs TRBV2 and TRBJ2-3; D perhaps matches TRBD2 (6 bases). The CDR3 has 16 residues. V lost 6 bases, J lost 0 bases, and 16 bases lay in between. Germline CDR1 is SNHLY and CDR2 is FYNNEI. The CDR3: CASSGRWGVSTDTQYF. DNA of the CDR3: TGTGCCAGCAGCGGAAGATGGGGGGTTAGCACAGATACGCAGTATTTT.

This clonotype was observed many times. The chain uses TRBV5-1 and TRBJ2-3, with D unclear. The CDR3 runs 13 residues. The germline V gene has CDR1 SGHRS and CDR2 YFSETQ. The V end was cut by 6 bases, the J end by 0 bases, with 8 bases between. CDR3 nucleotide sequence: TGCGCCAGCAAGGAAGCGAGCACAGATACGCAGTATTTT. Encoded protein: CASKEASTDTQYF. Combining the CDR3 with reference TRBV5-1 and TRBJ2-3 gives the whole variable domain KAGVTQTPRYLIKTRGQQVTLSCSPISGHRSVSWYQQTPGQGLQFLFEYFSETQRNKGNFPGRFSGRQFSNSRSEMNVSTLELGDSALYLCASKEASTDTQYFGPGTRLTVL.